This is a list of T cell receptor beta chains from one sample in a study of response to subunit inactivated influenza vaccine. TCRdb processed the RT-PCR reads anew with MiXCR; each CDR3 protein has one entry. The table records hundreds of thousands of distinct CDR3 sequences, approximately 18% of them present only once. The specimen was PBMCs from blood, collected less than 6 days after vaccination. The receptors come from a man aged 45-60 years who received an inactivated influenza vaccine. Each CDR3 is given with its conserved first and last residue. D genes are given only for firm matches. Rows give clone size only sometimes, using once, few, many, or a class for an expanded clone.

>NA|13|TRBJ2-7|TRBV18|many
TGTGCCAGCTCAATGGACCTCTCCTACGAGCAGTACTTC
CASSMDLSYEQYF
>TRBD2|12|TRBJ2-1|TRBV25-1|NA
TGTGCCAGCAGCCAACTAGCGGGGAGGAAGTTCTTC
CASSQLAGRKFF
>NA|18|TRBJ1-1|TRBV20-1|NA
TGCAGTGCTAGAGATCCCAGGAAACAAATAGGTTCGAGCACTGAAGCTTTCTTT
CSARDPRKQIGSSTEAFF
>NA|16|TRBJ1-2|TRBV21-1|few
TGTGCCAGCAGCAAAGGCCGGGCACAGGTGATCTATGGCTACACCTTC
CASSKGRAQVIYGYTF
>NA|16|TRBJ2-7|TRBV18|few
TGTGCCAGCTCACCATTGGGGCTCCTCGACCCCTACGAGCAGTACTTC
CASSPLGLLDPYEQYF
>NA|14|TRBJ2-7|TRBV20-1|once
TGCAGTGCTCCCGGGTTTTCTCGCGGCTACGAGCAGTACTTC
CSAPGFSRGYEQYF
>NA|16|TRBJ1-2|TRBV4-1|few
TGCGCCAGCAGCCAGCCTGGTATAGGGTTTAACTATGGCTACACCTTC
CASSQPGIGFNYGYTF
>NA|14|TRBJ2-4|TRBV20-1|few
TGCAGTGCTAGTACGGGGGCCGACAAAAACATTCAGTACTTC
CSASTGADKNIQYF
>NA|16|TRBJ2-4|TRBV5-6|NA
TGTGCCAGCAGCTTGGGGCTGGCCCTAGCCAAAAACATTCAGTACTTC
CASSLGLALAKNIQYF
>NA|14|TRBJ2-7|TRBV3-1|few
TGTGCCAGCAGCCAAGAGACCAGATACTACGAGCAGTACTTC
CASSQETRYYEQYF
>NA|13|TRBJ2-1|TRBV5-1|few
TGCGCCAGCAGTGTGGACCCCAACAATGAGCAGTTCTTC
CASSVDPNNEQFF
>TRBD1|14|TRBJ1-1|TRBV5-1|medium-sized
TGCGCCAGCAGCAACCGGGACAGGGGACTGGGGGCTTTCTTT
CASSNRDRGLGAFF
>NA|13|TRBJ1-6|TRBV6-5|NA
TGTGCCAGCAGTTATGGGTCGGATTCACCCCTCCACTTT
CASSYGSDSPLHF
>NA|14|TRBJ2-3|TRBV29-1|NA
TGCAGCGTTTGCACCCGAGAGAGCACAGATACGCAGTATTTT
CSVCTRESTDTQYF
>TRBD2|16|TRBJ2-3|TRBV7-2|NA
TGTGCCAGCAGGATATCTAGCGGGAGGGACACAGATACGCAGTATTTT
CASRISSGRDTDTQYF
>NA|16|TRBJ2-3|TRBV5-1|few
TGCGCCAGCAGCTTAGCACACCGCCCCAGCACAGATACGCAGTATTTT
CASSLAHRPSTDTQYF
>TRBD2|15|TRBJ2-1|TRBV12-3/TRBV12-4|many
TGTGCCAGCAGTATACTAGCGGGGTCCTTCCCTGAGCAGTTCTTC
CASSILAGSFPEQFF
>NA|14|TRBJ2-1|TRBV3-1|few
TGTGCCAGCAGCCGGGGGGGCTTCTACAATGAGCAGTTCTTC
CASSRGGFYNEQFF
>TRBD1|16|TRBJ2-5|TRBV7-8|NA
TGTGCCAGCAGCTTAGCGAGACAGGGGGGCCAAGAGACCCAGTACTTC
CASSLARQGGQETQYF
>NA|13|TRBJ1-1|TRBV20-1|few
TGCAGTGCTAGTAAAAGGATCGACCGGGGGGCTTTCTTT
CSASKRIDRGAFF
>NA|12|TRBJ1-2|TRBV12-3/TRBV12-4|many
TGTGCCAGCAGTTTAGGGGTTTATGGCTACACCTTC
CASSLGVYGYTF
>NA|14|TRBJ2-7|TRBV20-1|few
TGCAGTGCTAGAGCTGGGGGAGGTGTGCACGAGCAGTACTTC
CSARAGGGVHEQYF
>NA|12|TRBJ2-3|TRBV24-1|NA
TGTGCCACCAGTGATCCCCGGGATACGCAGTATTTT
CATSDPRDTQYF
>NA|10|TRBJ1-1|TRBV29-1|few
TGCAGCGCTGGACACACTGAAGCTTTCTTT
CSAGHTEAFF
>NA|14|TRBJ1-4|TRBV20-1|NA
TGCAGTGCGGCCAAGGGGAGTCTAAATGAAAAACTGTTTTTT
CSAAKGSLNEKLFF
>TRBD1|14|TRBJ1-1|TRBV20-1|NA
TGCAGTGCTAGTTTAGGGGGCGCGGACACTGAAGCTTTCTTT
CSASLGGADTEAFF